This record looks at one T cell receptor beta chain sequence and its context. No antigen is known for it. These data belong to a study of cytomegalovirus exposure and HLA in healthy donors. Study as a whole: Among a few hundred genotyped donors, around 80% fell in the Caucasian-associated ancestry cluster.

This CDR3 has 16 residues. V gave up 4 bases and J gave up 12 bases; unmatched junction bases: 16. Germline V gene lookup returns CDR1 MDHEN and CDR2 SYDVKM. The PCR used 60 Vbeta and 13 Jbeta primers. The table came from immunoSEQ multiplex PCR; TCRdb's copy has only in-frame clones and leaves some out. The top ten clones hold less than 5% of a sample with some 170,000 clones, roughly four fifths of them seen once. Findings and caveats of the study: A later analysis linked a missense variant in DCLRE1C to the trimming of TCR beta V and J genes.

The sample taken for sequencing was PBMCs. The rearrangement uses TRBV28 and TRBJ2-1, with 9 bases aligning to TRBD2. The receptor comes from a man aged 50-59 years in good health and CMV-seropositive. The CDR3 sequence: CASSSEGAGGLASQFF. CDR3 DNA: TGTGCCAGCAGTTCCGAGGGGGCGGGAGGGCTGGCGTCGCAGTTCTTC.